The 9 T cell receptor beta chains below come from one sample, sequenced in a study of T cell repertoires in cytomegalovirus infection (dated by TCRdb to about 2019). Sequencing used an Illumina HiSeq 1500. TCRdb itself trimmed the public reads at Q25 with fastp, ran MiXCR and retained productive beta chains. Rows with a matching CDR3 protein are joined into one entry that keeps the most common DNA and genes. Here the sample has around 530,000 distinct CDR3 sequences; approximately 15% occur a single time. The ten most abundant clones make up roughly 25% of the sample. The sample comprised CD8+ T cells from PBMCs. The receptors come from a human donor in good health (CMV status not recorded). Some clones in this sample may be carry-over from other donors' samples.

This clonotype came up many times. V is TRBV2 and J is TRBJ2-5, with a possible D match to TRBD2 (5 bases). CDR3 length: 14 residues. Deletions cut 5 bases from V and 7 bases from J, with 17 bases between. Germline V gene lookup returns CDR1 SNHLY and CDR2 FYNNEI. The CDR3 DNA is TGTGCCAGCAGTACGGGCCTCAGTGGAGGGACCCAGTACTTC. Its protein is CASSTGLSGGTQYF.

The chain couples TRBV14 to TRBJ1-5; tentative D call: TRBD1 (6 bases). This CDR3 has 17 amino acids. Trimming removed 5 bases at V and 5 bases at J, with 22 bases between. Germline CDR1 and CDR2: SGHDN and FVKESK. CDR3: CASSFRPGTKNYQPQHF. CDR3 in DNA: TGTGCCAGCAGCTTTCGTCCCGGGACAAAAAATTATCAGCCCCAGCATTTT.

This clonotype was seen repeatedly, ten times or more. This chain joins TRBV11-2 and TRBJ1-6; 8 bases fit TRBD1. V was clipped by 5 bases and J by 5 bases; unmatched bases: 11. Germline V CDR1 and CDR2: SGHAT, FQNNGV. This CDR3 is 17 amino acids long. This CDR3 reads CASSPLLPGQDNSPLHF. DNA of the CDR3: TGTGCCAGCAGCCCACTACTTCCGGGACAGGATAATTCACCCCTCCACTTT. The whole variable domain, filled in from reference TRBV11-2 and TRBJ1-6, reads EAGVAQSPRYKIIEKRQSVAFWCNPISGHATLYWYQQILGQGPKLLIQFQNNGVVDDSQLPKDRFSAERLKGVDSTLKIQPAKLEDSAVYLCASSPLLPGQDNSPLHFGNGTRLTVT.

In its sample, this clonotype was seen many times. The genes are TRBV12-3 or TRBV12-4 and TRBJ1-2; the match to TRBD1 covers 7 bases. The CDR3 covers 15 residues. V was pared by 4 bases and J by 4 bases, with 9 bases of the junction left unmatched. For the CDR3, the DNA is TGTGCCAGCAGTTCTACCGGGACAGCCACCTATGGCTACACCTTC. Encoded protein: CASSSTGTATYGYTF.

In this sample, this clonotype turned up a few times. The V and J genes are TRBV25-1 and TRBJ2-5; maybe TRBD2 (7 bases). The CDR3 has 11 amino acids. Germline values: CDR1 MGHDK, CDR2 SYGVNS. The V end was cut by 8 bases, the J end by 9 bases, with 13 bases between. CDR3 amino acids: CASQRGRAQYF. DNA for the CDR3: TGTGCCAGCCAGAGGGGGAGGGCCCAGTACTTC.

This clonotype appeared many times. V gene TRBV7-9 combines with J gene TRBJ2-3; possible D gene TRBD2, 6 bases. Trimming took 6 bases from V and 2 from J, leaving 9 bases between them. The CDR3 length is 13 residues. Per the germline V gene, CDR1 is SEHNR and CDR2 is FQNEAQ (reference sequence). In DNA, the CDR3 is TGTGCCAGCAGACGGGGGATCACAGATACGCAGTATTTT. It encodes CASRRGITDTQYF.

In this sample, this clonotype turned up many times. The V call is TRBV19, the J call TRBJ2-5, with 8 bases fitting TRBD2. Germline V gene data show CDR1 as LNHDA and CDR2 as SQIVND (reference sequence). V shed 4 bases and J 4 bases; nucleotides not matched to a gene: 11. The CDR3 consists of 16 residues. The CDR3 region has the DNA TGTGCCAGTAGTAGATATTACGGGGGGGCGAGAGAGACCCAGTACTTC. It encodes CASSRYYGGARETQYF.

This clonotype was observed at least ten times. The V call is TRBV6-8, the J call TRBJ2-2, with D possibly called TRBD1 or TRBD2 (5 bases each). V lost 9 bases, J lost 0 bases, and 11 bases lay in between. Germline V CDR1 and CDR2: MNHGY, SAAAGT. This CDR3 contains 14 residues. CDR3 sequence: CASKGRTNTGELFF. The DNA of the CDR3 is TGTGCCAGTAAGGGACGGACGAACACCGGGGAGCTGTTTTTT.

This clonotype was detected a few times. The V gene is TRBV2, the J gene TRBJ2-7; unclear D gene. V lost 2 bases and J 1 base, leaving 3 bases between the germline ends. Germline V gene lookup returns CDR1 SNHLY and CDR2 FYNNEI. The CDR3 contains 12 residues. CDR3 in DNA: TGTGCCAGCAGTGAACGGTCCTACGAGCAGTACTTC. It codes for CASSERSYEQYF.